This T cell receptor (beta chain) was observed in a study of cytomegalovirus exposure and HLA in healthy donors. Study-level background: An analysis done earlier identified 90 million to 120 million unique TCR beta sequences from about 179 million T cells.

Germline V gene data show CDR1 as SGHDT and CDR2 as YYEEEE. V was trimmed by 4 bases and J by 5 bases, leaving 12 bases between them. The CDR3 consists of 13 residues. A multiplex PCR was run with 60 Vbeta primers and 13 Jbeta primers. Repertoires were generated with immunoSEQ multiplex PCR, while TCRdb's copy carries only in-frame clones and drops some. The data show under 45,000 clones, with 80% seen just once and roughly 6% held by the top ten. This clonotype was sampled from a male donor in good health and CMV-seronegative. Sample: PBMCs. V usage is TRBV5-6 and J usage is TRBJ2-5; TRBD2 might be the D (6 bases). DNA of the CDR3: TGTGCCAGCAGCATGGGAGGCTGGGAGACCCAGTACTTC. Its protein product is CASSMGGWETQYF.